This T cell receptor (beta chain) originates from a study of PD-1 blockade in classical Hodgkin lymphoma. V was pared by 5 bases and J by 2 bases, with 4 bases of the junction left unmatched. This CDR3 region has 15 residues. Per the germline V gene, CDR1 is SGHTA and CDR2 is FQGTGA. General observations from the study: Relapsed/refractory patients reportedly had lower baseline diversity than newly diagnosed patients.

The method was immunoSEQ multiplex PCR; TCRdb's version includes in-frame clones alone and lacks a portion of them. In the table there are roughly 64,000 clones, around nine tenths of which are singletons. Details on this clone: What it recognizes is unknown.

The time point is: cycle 4 day 1 (C4D1), after more than 5 weeks of nivolumab. Relapse was seen in all patients after autologous stem cell transplantation, and brentuximab vedotin exposure was variable. This specimen was peripheral blood mononuclear cells (PBMCs), taken before the fourth cycle of nivolumab. This clonotype was sampled from a human donor with classical Hodgkin lymphoma. The chain couples TRBV7-3 to TRBJ2-7; 12 bases are shared with TRBD2. The CDR3 sequence is CASSQGLAGPYEQYF. The CDR3 DNA is TGTGCCAGCAGCCAAGGACTAGCGGGGCCCTACGAGCAGTACTTC.